Presented here are 2 T cell receptor beta chains from one specimen sequenced in a study of blood T cell repertoires in COVID-19. Sequencing used immunoSEQ multiplex PCR; TCRdb keeps in-frame clones, though not all of them. The profile shows about 330,000 clones, approximately 85% of them singletons. Sequences were obtained from peripheral blood. All receptors come from a human donor in a cohort sampled during active COVID-19.

The chain joins TRBV30 to TRBJ1-1; 9 bases align to TRBD1. The CDR3 sequence is 14 residues long. Per germline, CDR1 GTSNPN and CDR2 SVGIG (reference sequence). V trimming: 1 base; J trimming: 8 bases; junction bases outside the gene matches: 8. Here the CDR3 reads CAWSEGSGTGEAFF. In DNA form, the CDR3 reads TGTGCCTGGAGTGAAGGATCCGGGACAGGGGAAGCTTTCTTT.

The sample holds many counts of this clone. This chain joins TRBV6-5 and TRBJ1-1; possibly TRBD1 for D (5 bases). The CDR3 sequence is 14 residues long. V was clipped by 6 bases and J by 1 base, with 12 bases between them. Looked up from germline, CDR1 is MNHEY and CDR2 is SVGAGI. The CDR3 DNA follows: TGTGCCAGCAGACCCCGACAGAGGAACACTGAAGCTTTCTTT. Amino acid sequence: CASRPRQRNTEAFF.